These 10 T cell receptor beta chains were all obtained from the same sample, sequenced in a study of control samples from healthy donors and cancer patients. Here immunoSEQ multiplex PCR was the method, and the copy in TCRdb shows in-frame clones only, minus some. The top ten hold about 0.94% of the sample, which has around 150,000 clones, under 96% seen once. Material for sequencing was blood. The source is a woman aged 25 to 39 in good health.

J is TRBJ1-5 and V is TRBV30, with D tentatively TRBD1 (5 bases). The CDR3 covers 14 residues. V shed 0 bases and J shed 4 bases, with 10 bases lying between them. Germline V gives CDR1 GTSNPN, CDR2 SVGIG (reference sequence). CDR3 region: CAWSVGDANQPQHF. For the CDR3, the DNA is TGTGCCTGGAGTGTAGGGGACGCTAATCAGCCCCAGCATTTT.

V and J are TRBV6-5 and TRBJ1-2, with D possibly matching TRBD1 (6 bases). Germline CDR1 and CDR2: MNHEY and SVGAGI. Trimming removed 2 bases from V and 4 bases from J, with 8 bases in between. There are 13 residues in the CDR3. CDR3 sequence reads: CASSYRGTYGYTF. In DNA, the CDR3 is TGTGCCAGCAGTTACAGGGGGACCTATGGCTACACCTTC.

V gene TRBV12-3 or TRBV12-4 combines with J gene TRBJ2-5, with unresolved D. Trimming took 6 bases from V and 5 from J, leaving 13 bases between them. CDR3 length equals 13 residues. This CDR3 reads CASSKAAVETQYF. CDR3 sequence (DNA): TGTGCCAGCAGCAAGGCGGCAGTTGAGACCCAGTACTTC.

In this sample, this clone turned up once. CDR3 in amino acids: CASSQSLYEQYF. The DNA of the CDR3 is TGTGCCAGCAGTCAGAGTCTCTACGAGCAGTACTTC. The chain links TRBV12-3 or TRBV12-4 to TRBJ2-7; no clear D. Trimming stripped 5 bases from V and 3 bases from J, with 8 bases between. The CDR3 has 12 amino acids.

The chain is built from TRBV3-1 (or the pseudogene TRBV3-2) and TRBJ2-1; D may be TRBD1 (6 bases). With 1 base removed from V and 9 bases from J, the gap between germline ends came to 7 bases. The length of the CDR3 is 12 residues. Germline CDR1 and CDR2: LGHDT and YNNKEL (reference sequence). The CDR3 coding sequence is TGTGCCAGCAGCCAAGGAGGGGGTGAGCAGTTCTTC. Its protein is CASSQGGGEQFF.

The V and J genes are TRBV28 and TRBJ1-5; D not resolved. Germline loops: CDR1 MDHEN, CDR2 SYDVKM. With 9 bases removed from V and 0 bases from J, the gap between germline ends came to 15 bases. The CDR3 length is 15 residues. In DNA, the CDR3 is TGTGCCAGTGGAAGGACGGATTATAGCAATCAGCCCCAGCATTTT. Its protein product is CASGRTDYSNQPQHF.

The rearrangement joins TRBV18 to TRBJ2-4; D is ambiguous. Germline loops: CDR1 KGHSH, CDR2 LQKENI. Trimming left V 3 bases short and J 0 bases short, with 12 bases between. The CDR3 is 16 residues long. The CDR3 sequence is CASSPTITVAKNIQYF. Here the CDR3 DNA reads TGTGCCAGCTCACCGACGATAACCGTAGCCAAAAACATTCAGTACTTC.

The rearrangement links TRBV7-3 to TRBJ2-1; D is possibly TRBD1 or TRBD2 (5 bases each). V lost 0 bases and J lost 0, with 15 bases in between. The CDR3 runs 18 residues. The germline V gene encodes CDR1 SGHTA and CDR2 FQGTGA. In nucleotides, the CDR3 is TGTGCCAGCAGCTTAACGGGACCTGGGTCGAGCTCCTACAATGAGCAGTTCTTC. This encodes CASSLTGPGSSSYNEQFF. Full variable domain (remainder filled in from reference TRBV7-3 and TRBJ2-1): GAGVSQTPSNKVTEKGKYVELRCDPISGHTALYWYRQSLGQGPEFLIYFQGTGAADDSGLPNDRFFAVRPEGSVSTLKIQRTERGDSAVYLCASSLTGPGSSSYNEQFFGPGTRLTVL.

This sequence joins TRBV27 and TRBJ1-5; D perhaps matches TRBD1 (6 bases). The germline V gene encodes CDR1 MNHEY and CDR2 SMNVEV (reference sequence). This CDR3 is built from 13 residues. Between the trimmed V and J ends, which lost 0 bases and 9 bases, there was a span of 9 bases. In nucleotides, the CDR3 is TGTGCCAGCAGTTTATCGTCCAGGGGGCCCCAGCATTTT. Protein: CASSLSSRGPQHF.

The CDR3 nucleotides are TGTGCCATCAGTGGAAGACAGGGCTATGAAGCTTTCTTT. Translation: CAISGRQGYEAFF. The rearrangement uses TRBV10-3 and TRBJ1-1; TRBD1 matches at 7 bases. Germline CDR1 is ENHRY and CDR2 is SYGVKD. J was trimmed by 7 bases and V by 4 bases; bases with no gene match: 6. The CDR3 runs to 13 residues.